The T cell receptor (beta chain) under discussion was sequenced for a study of CD8 T cells in ankylosing spondylitis. This clonotype was found many times. Antigen: not known. The CDR3 length is 14 residues. V lost 5 bases and J lost 5, with 15 bases in between. General study points: Certain motif variants had earlier been reported in reactive arthritis synovial fluid and blood.

TCRdb re-derived calls from the 5' RACE reads in MiXCR, one entry per CDR3 protein. The repertoire consists of 200,000 or so distinct CDR3 sequences, with 15% to 20% occurring once and the leading ten covering around 4.1%. The sequence was obtained from a male donor aged 10 to 35 with ankylosing spondylitis or in good health (not recorded which). Sequenced input: blood, either unsorted or a sorted T cell fraction (not recorded which). The chain couples TRBV12-3 or TRBV12-4 to TRBJ2-5, with D possibly matching TRBD2 (6 bases). For the CDR3, the DNA is TGTGCCAGCAGTCCCGGGACTCGAGGCGAGACCCAGTACTTC. Translating gives CASSPGTRGETQYF.